One and the same sample provided the 2 T cell receptor beta chains below, sequenced in a study of blood T cell repertoires in COVID-19. Method: immunoSEQ multiplex PCR; TCRdb's copy keeps in-frame clones and lacks some. The sample yields hundreds of thousands of clones, approximately 92% seen once. Sequenced sample: PBMCs or T cells enriched from blood (not recorded which). These receptors all stem from a man aged 30 to 39 who had recovered from COVID-19.

This sequence joins TRBV7-2 and TRBJ2-5; 15 bases map to TRBD2. The V and J ends lost 6 bases and 2 bases, in that order; junction bases with no gene match: 7. Germline V CDR1 and CDR2: SGHTA, FQGNSA. This CDR3 has 17 residues. The CDR3 region is CASREAGLAGGQETQYF. CDR3 DNA sequence: TGTGCCAGCAGAGAAGCAGGACTAGCGGGGGGGCAAGAGACCCAGTACTTC.

The rearrangement uses TRBV7-3 and TRBJ1-6; the D gene is possibly TRBD1 (6 bases). The V end was cut by 2 bases, the J end by 9 bases, with 11 bases between. The CDR3 totals 14 residues. Germline V gene lookup returns CDR1 SGHTA and CDR2 FQGTGA. CDR3 protein: CASSLQGQFSPLHF. The CDR3 nucleotides read TGTGCCAGCAGCTTACAGGGGCAATTTTCACCCCTCCACTTT.